These T cell receptor beta chains were read from a single sample in a study of blood T cell repertoires in COVID-19. Measured with immunoSEQ multiplex PCR; TCRdb has only the in-frame clones, and not every one. The sample holds almost 400,000 clones, about 87% seen once. Material: peripheral blood. These receptors all stem from a woman aged 60-75 years with COVID-19, enrolled during active disease. The CDR3 runs from the conserved cysteine through the conserved F or W. The D gene is left open where the match is weak. Clone size is stated in some rows and not others, as once, few, many or a class when expanded.

TRBJ2-3 | - | TRBV28 | 14 | TRBD2 | CASSFAPAGGTQYF | TGTGCCAGCAGTTTTGCCCCAGCGGGGGGAACGCAGTATTTT
TRBJ1-2 | - | TRBV6-5 | 12 | - | CASSSPRAGYTF | TGTGCCAGCAGTTCGCCCAGGGCAGGCTACACCTTC
TRBJ1-3 | - | TRBV28 | 14 | - | CASRVQDLGYTIYF | TGTGCCAGCAGGGTACAGGACCTGGGATACACCATATATTTT
TRBJ1-3 | once | TRBV4-1 | 15 | - | CASSHNRPSGNTIYF | TGCGCCAGCAGCCATAACAGGCCCTCTGGAAACACCATATATTTT
TRBJ2-7 | - | TRBV14 | 15 | TRBD1 | CASSRDPGGSYEQYF | TGTGCCAGCAGCCGAGACCCAGGGGGCTCCTACGAGCAGTACTTC
TRBJ2-2 | - | TRBV11-1 | 16 | - | CASSPQGRGGTGELFF | TGTGCCAGCAGCCCCCAGGGGAGGGGAGGCACCGGGGAGCTGTTTTTT
TRBJ2-7 | - | TRBV7-8 | 14 | - | CASSWLGTTYEQYF | TGTGCCAGCAGCTGGCTGGGCACGACCTACGAGCAGTACTTC
TRBJ1-4 | - | TRBV5-1 | 14 | - | CASSLRTRNEKLFF | TGCGCCAGCAGCTTGAGGACAAGGAATGAAAAACTGTTTTTT
TRBJ2-5 | - | TRBV3-1/TRBV3-2 | 17 | TRBD2 | CASSQRTSGYYQETQYF | TGTGCCAGCAGCCAGCGGACTAGCGGGTATTACCAAGAGACCCAGTACTTC
TRBJ2-1 | - | TRBV9 | 17 | - | CASSVGAVGGLTNEQFF | TGTGCCAGCAGCGTAGGGGCTGTGGGGGGACTCACCAATGAGCAGTTCTTC
TRBJ2-3 | - | TRBV4-2 | 16 | - | CASSQEGTRGSDTQYF | TGTGCCAGCAGCCAAGAAGGAACTAGAGGATCAGATACGCAGTATTTT
TRBJ1-1 | once | TRBV18 | 15 | TRBD1 | CASSDRALMNTEAFF | TGTGCCAGCTCGGACAGGGCCTTAATGAACACTGAAGCTTTCTTT
TRBJ1-2 | - | TRBV28 | 13 | - | CASSFRGVYGYTF | TGTGCCAGCAGTTTCCGGGGAGTCTATGGCTACACCTTC
TRBJ2-5 | - | TRBV2 | 15 | TRBD1 | CASSARQGAYGTQYF | TGTGCCAGCAGTGCGAGGCAGGGGGCTTATGGGACCCAGTACTTC
TRBJ2-5 | - | TRBV4-2 | 15 | - | CASSQDLTPRETQYF | TGTGCCAGCAGCCAAGATTTGACACCCCGAGAGACCCAGTACTTC
TRBJ1-1 | once | TRBV2 | 14 | - | CASIKTATNTEAFF | TGTGCCAGCATAAAGACAGCCACGAACACTGAAGCTTTCTTT
TRBJ1-3 | - | TRBV3-1/TRBV3-2 | 15 | - | CASSQETGPGNTIYF | TGTGCCAGCAGCCAAGAAACAGGGCCGGGAAACACCATATATTTT
TRBJ1-1 | - | TRBV18 | 14 | - | CASSTYSRNTEAFF | TGTGCCAGCTCGACCTACAGTCGGAACACTGAAGCTTTCTTT
TRBJ1-5 | - | TRBV30 | 15 | TRBD1 | CAWSGQGTSNQPQHF | TGTGCCTGGAGTGGACAGGGAACTAGCAATCAGCCCCAGCATTTT
TRBJ2-2 | - | TRBV28 | 12 | - | CASSLAAGELFF | TGTGCCAGCAGTTTAGCGGCCGGGGAGCTGTTTTTT
TRBJ2-3 | - | TRBV12-3/TRBV12-4 | 13 | - | CASTEGQQDTQYF | TGTGCCAGCACTGAAGGACAGCAAGATACGCAGTATTTT
TRBJ2-2 | - | TRBV28 | 16 | TRBD1 | CASSPTGTGVTGELFF | TGTGCCAGCAGCCCGACCGGGACAGGGGTCACCGGGGAGCTGTTTTTT
TRBJ2-7 | once | TRBV19 | 14 | - | CASSGNRASYEQYF | TGTGCCAGTAGTGGGAACAGGGCGTCCTACGAGCAGTACTTC
TRBJ1-2 | - | TRBV4-1 | 15 | TRBD1 | CASSHLTGDNYGYTF | TGCGCCAGCAGCCACCTTACAGGGGATAACTATGGCTACACCTTC
TRBJ1-1 | - | TRBV14 | 14 | - | CASSPLTGSTEAFF | TGTGCCAGCAGCCCGTTAACAGGGTCGACTGAAGCTTTCTTT
TRBJ1-1 | once | TRBV5-4 | 14 | - | CASNPSTGVGEAFF | TGTGCCAGCAACCCCTCGACGGGGGTGGGTGAAGCTTTCTTT
TRBJ1-2 | few | TRBV6-6 | 13 | - | CASSPSRNYGYTF | TGTGCCAGCAGTCCATCTCGTAACTATGGCTACACCTTC
TRBJ2-5 | - | TRBV24-1 | 15 | TRBD2 | CATSKAGGHQETQYF | TGTGCCACCAGTAAGGCGGGGGGGCATCAAGAGACCCAGTACTTC
TRBJ1-1 | - | TRBV12-2 | 20 | - | CASRLATLKQGYGPNTEAFF | TGTGCAAGTCGCTTAGCCACCCTAAAACAGGGGTACGGTCCGAACACTGAAGCTTTCTTT
TRBJ2-5 | - | TRBV27 | 14 | - | CASSRSGVQETQYF | TGTGCCAGCAGTCGGTCAGGGGTTCAAGAGACCCAGTACTTC
TRBJ1-2 | - | TRBV21-1 | 13 | - | CASSKVQGNGYTF | TGTGCCAGCAGCAAAGTTCAGGGAAATGGCTACACCTTC
TRBJ2-7 | - | TRBV18 | 13 | - | CASSIDSSYEQYF | TGTGCCAGCTCCATCGACAGTTCCTACGAGCAGTACTTC
TRBJ1-2 | - | TRBV7-3 | 13 | - | CASSKQGPEGYTF | TGTGCCAGCAGCAAACAGGGCCCGGAGGGCTACACCTTC
TRBJ2-3 | - | TRBV14 | 14 | TRBD2 | CASSRGGATDTQYF | TGTGCCAGCAGCCGCGGGGGGGCCACAGATACGCAGTATTTT
TRBJ2-1 | - | TRBV6-6 | 15 | TRBD2 | CASRGLAGAHNEQFF | TGTGCCAGCAGAGGACTAGCGGGGGCTCACAATGAGCAGTTCTTC
TRBJ2-1 | - | TRBV6-5 | 15 | - | CASKKGPALDNEQFF | TGTGCCAGCAAGAAGGGGCCCGCTTTGGACAATGAGCAGTTCTTC